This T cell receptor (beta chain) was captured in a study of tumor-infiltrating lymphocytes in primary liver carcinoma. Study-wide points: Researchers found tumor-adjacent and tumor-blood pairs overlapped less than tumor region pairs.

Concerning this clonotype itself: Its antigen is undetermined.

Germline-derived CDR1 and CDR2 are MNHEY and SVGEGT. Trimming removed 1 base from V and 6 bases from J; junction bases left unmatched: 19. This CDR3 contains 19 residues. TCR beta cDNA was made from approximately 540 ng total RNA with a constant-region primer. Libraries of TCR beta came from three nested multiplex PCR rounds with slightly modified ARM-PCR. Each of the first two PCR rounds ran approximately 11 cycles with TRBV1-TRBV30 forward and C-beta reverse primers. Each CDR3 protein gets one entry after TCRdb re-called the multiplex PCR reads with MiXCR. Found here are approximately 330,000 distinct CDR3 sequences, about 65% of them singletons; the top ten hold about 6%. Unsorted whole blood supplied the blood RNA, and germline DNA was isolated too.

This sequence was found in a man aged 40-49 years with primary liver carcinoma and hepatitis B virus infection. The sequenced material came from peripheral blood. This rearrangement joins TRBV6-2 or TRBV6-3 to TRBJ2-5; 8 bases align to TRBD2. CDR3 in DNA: TGTGCCAGCAGTTACTTACCGGGACTAGTGGGAACCATTGTGAAGACCCAGTACTTC. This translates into CASSYLPGLVGTIVKTQYF.